This T cell receptor (beta chain) appears in the sequencing data of a study of T cells in Graves' hyperthyroidism and ophthalmopathy. Study-level results: Patients with ophthalmopathy were separated from those with stable hyperthyroidism by a 13 V-J model. Blood also showed most of the thyroid clonotypes that were expanded above 0.001.

Amplification of TCR beta CDR3 regions was performed using RNA transcripts as template. Initially, a first-round RT-PCR of the TCR CDR3 employed the HTBI primer set. TCRdb independently ran MiXCR on the multiplex PCR reads; one entry per CDR3 protein. The repertoire holds about 380,000 distinct CDR3 sequences, with approximately 13% as singletons. On this clonotype: No antigen is known for it.

These patients, aged 18 to 65, had recently diagnosed hyperthyroidism lasting under 2 months. Sequenced: blood. This clonotype originated in a man aged 30 to 39 with Graves' hyperthyroidism that later progressed to Graves' ophthalmopathy.

The chain's CDR3 is CASSFYTGVPDTQYF. DNA for the CDR3: TGTGCCAGCAGCTTTTATACAGGGGTCCCAGATACGCAGTATTTT. The chain uses TRBV7-9 and TRBJ2-3; 7 nucleotides align to TRBD1. Germline V lookup: CDR1 SEHNR, CDR2 FQNEAQ (reference sequence). V was clipped by 3 bases and J by 4 bases; unmatched bases: 7. The CDR3 contains 15 residues.